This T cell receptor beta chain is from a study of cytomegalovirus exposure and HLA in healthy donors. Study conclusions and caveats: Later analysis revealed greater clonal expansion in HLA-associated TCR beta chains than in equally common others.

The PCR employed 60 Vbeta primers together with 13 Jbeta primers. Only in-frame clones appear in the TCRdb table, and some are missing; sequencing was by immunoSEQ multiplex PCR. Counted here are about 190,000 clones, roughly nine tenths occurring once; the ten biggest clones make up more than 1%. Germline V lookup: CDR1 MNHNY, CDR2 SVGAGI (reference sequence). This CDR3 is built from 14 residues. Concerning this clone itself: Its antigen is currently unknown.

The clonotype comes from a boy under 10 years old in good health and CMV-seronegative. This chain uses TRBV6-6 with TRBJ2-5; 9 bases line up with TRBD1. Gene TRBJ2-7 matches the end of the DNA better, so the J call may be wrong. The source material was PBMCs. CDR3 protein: CASTGTGSSYEQYF. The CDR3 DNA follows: TGTGCCAGCACCGGGACAGGGAGTTCCTACGAGCAGTACTTC.